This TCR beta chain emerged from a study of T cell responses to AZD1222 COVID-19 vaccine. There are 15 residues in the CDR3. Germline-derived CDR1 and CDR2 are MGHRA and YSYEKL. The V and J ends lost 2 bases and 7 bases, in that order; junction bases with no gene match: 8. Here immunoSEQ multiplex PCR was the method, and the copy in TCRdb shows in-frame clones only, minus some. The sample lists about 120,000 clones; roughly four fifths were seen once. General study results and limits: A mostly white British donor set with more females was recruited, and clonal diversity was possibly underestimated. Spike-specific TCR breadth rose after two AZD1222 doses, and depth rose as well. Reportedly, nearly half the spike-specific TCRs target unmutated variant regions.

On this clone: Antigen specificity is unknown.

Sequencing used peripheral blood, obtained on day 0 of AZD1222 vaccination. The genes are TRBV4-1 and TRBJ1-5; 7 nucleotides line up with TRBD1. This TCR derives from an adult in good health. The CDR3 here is CASSQPDREGQPQHF. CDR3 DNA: TGCGCCAGCAGCCAACCCGACAGGGAGGGACAGCCCCAGCATTTT.